This T cell receptor (beta chain) was sequenced in a study of CD8 T cells in Susac syndrome. General study findings and limits: Among active patients and in TEMRA cells, CD8+ clonal expansion in Susac reached its peak.

As concerns this clonotype: Its specificity is not known.

Negative isolation yielded CD8+ and CD4+ T cells; FACS enriched TEMRA cells. RNA, at about 0.5 to 1 ug, was reverse transcribed with random hexamers. Each CDR3 protein is one row after TCRdb ran MiXCR on the immunoSEQ multiplex PCR reads. Here the sample spans around 130,000 distinct CDR3 sequences, roughly 94% being singletons. V shed 3 bases and J 9 bases; nucleotides not matched to a gene: 3. Germline V CDR1 and CDR2: SGHRS, YFSETQ. The CDR3 extends over 13 amino acids. Sequencing was performed on CD8+ T cells from PBMCs. The receptor was isolated from a human donor with Susac syndrome. The rearrangement links TRBV5-1 to TRBJ1-5, with 10 positions matching TRBD1. CDR3 sequence (DNA): TGCGCCAGCAGCTCGACAGGGGGCTGGCCCCAGCATTTT. Protein sequence: CASSSTGGWPQHF.